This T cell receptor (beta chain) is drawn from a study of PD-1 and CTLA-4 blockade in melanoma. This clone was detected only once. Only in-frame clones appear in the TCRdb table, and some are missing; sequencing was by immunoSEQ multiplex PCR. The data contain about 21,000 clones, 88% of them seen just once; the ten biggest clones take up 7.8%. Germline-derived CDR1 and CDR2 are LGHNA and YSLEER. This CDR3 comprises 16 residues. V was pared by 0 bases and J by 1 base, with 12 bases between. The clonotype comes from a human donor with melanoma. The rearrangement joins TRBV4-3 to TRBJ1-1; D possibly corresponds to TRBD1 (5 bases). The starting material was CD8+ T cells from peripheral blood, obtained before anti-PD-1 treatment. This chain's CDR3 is CASSQDTGQGNTEAFF. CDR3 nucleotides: TGCGCCAGCAGCCAAGATACGGGGCAGGGGAACACTGAAGCTTTCTTT.